The 2 T cell receptor beta chains below come from one sample, sequenced in a study of CD8+ T cells in alopecia areata. Treatment reported: oral pan-JAK inhibitor, 5-10 mg twice daily. Sequencing relied on a cDNA template that was reverse transcribed from extracted RNA. Generated by immunoSEQ multiplex PCR, the TCRdb table keeps only in-frame clones and is missing some. The sample holds about 280,000 clones; 58% are singletons and the top ten take roughly 1.8%. Sequencing was performed on CD4+ T cells sorted from blood, taken at week 24, from a patient treated with tofacitinib. Receptors were obtained from a human donor with alopecia areata.

The chain couples TRBV27 to TRBJ1-1; possible D gene TRBD1, 5 bases. CDR3 length: 13 residues. Germline V gene lookup returns CDR1 MNHEY and CDR2 SMNVEV (reference sequence). The V and J ends lost 6 bases and 1 base respectively, with 9 bases between them. CDR3 sequence reads: CASSRRENTEAFF. For the CDR3, the DNA is TGTGCCAGCAGCCGCAGGGAGAACACTGAAGCTTTCTTT.

The V gene is TRBV5-4, the J gene TRBJ2-3, with 11 bases lining up with TRBD2. Germline CDR1 and CDR2: SGHNT and YYREEE (reference sequence). The CDR3 sequence is 15 residues long. The V and J ends lost 3 bases and 4 bases, in that order; junction bases with no gene match: 4. The CDR3 nucleotides read TGTGCCAGCAGCTCAGTTAGCGGGGGGGCAGATACGCAGTATTTT. The encoded protein is CASSSVSGGADTQYF.